Shown below are 30 T cell receptor beta chains from a single sample sequenced in a study of early T cells in non-severe SARS-CoV-2 infection. TCRdb reprocessed the 5' RACE reads with MiXCR, giving one entry per CDR3 protein. The repertoire holds some 37,000 distinct CDR3 sequences, with over 8.5% as singletons. Sequenced material: whole blood. The receptors derive from an adult who was a healthcare worker with PCR-confirmed SARS-CoV-2 infection or an uninfected control (not recorded which).

This clonotype showed up just a few times. V and J are TRBV4-3 and TRBJ1-5; D remains ambiguous. V was cut by 4 bases and J by 2 bases, with 12 bases left in between. Germline lookup yields CDR1 LGHNA and CDR2 YSLEER. The CDR3 loop spans 15 amino acids. In DNA form, the CDR3 reads TGCGCCAGCAGCCTTGCAATGGGTGGCAATCAGCCCCAGCATTTT. It encodes CASSLAMGGNQPQHF.

The V and J genes are TRBV29-1 and TRBJ2-3, with TRBD2 matching over 9 bases. The length of the CDR3 is 15 residues. The germline V gene encodes CDR1 SQVTM and CDR2 ANQGSEA. After removal of 7 bases from V and 3 bases from J, the junction contained 11 bases not matched to a gene. The CDR3 DNA sequence: TGCAGCGCTAACCCAGCGGGGGGTAAAACAGATACGCAGTATTTT. Translated, it gives CSANPAGGKTDTQYF.

This clonotype was seen repeatedly, ten times or more. The genes are TRBV28 and TRBJ1-2, with 7 bases lining up with TRBD1. V shed 5 bases, J shed 4 bases, and the junction held 13 bases outside the gene matches. Germline lookup yields CDR1 MDHEN and CDR2 SYDVKM. This CDR3 has 16 amino acids. The CDR3 sequence: CASSPGTDQVPYGYTF. The CDR3 DNA follows: TGTGCCAGCAGTCCCGGGACAGACCAAGTTCCCTATGGCTACACCTTC.

This clonotype was recorded many times. V and J are TRBV6-6 and TRBJ1-4; D is ambiguous. V was pared by 2 bases and J by 10 bases, with 11 bases between. The CDR3 covers 13 residues. From germline, CDR1 is MNHNY and CDR2 SVGAGI (reference sequence). The CDR3 region is CASSYPPSGKLFF. The CDR3 bases are TGTGCCAGCAGTTACCCACCGTCAGGAAAACTGTTTTTT.

In its sample, this clonotype was seen many times. V usage is TRBV10-3 and J usage is TRBJ2-7, with D possibly being TRBD1 (6 bases). The V and J ends lost 3 bases and 0 bases respectively, with 15 bases between them. Per germline, CDR1 ENHRY and CDR2 SYGVKD. The CDR3 extends over 16 amino acids. The CDR3, as DNA: TGTGCCATCAGTGATAATGCAGGGGTCCTCTCCTACGAGCAGTACTTC. Translation: CAISDNAGVLSYEQYF.

This clonotype was detected ten times or more. The gene calls are TRBV2 and TRBJ1-6, with D maybe TRBD1 (6 bases). CDR3 length: 14 amino acids. Trimming pared 7 bases from V and 10 bases from J, leaving 17 bases between. Germline V gives CDR1 SNHLY, CDR2 FYNNEI. The CDR3 loop reads CASKTIGGFSPLHF. In nucleotides, the CDR3 is TGTGCCAGCAAAACAATAGGGGGATTCTCACCCCTCCACTTT. The full variable domain, completed using reference TRBV2 and TRBJ1-6, is EPEVTQTPSHQVTQMGQEVILRCVPISNHLYFYWYRQILGQKVEFLVSFYNNEISEKSEIFDDQFSVERPDGSNFTLKIRSTKLEDSAMYFCASKTIGGFSPLHFGNGTRLTVT.

At least ten counts were recorded for this clonotype. The chain couples TRBV7-8 to TRBJ1-4, with unresolved D. The CDR3 has 12 amino acids. V lost 1 base, J lost 7 bases, and 4 bases lay in between. The germline V gene has CDR1 SGHVS and CDR2 FQNEAQ. The CDR3 bases are TGTGCCAGCAGCTTAGGGAGTGAAAAACTGTTTTTT. Amino acids: CASSLGSEKLFF.

This clonotype was observed a few times. The chain is built from TRBV18 and TRBJ1-1; the D is unclear. This CDR3 is 13 amino acids long. V gave up 3 bases and J gave up 2 bases, with 7 bases separating them. Germline V gene data show CDR1 as KGHSH and CDR2 as LQKENI. The CDR3 spells CASSPQVNTEAFF. Written as DNA, the CDR3 is TGTGCCAGCTCACCTCAAGTTAACACTGAAGCTTTCTTT.

This clonotype was seen at least ten times. DNA for the CDR3: TGTGCCAGCAGCGTAGGGACAGGGATAGATACGCAGTATTTT. Protein: CASSVGTGIDTQYF. The chain is built from TRBV9 and TRBJ2-3; 8 bases line up with TRBD1. V lost 0 bases, J lost 5 bases, and 2 bases stayed unmatched. Germline CDR1 reads SGDLS; CDR2 reads YYNGEE. There are 14 residues in the CDR3.

This clonotype has a count of ten or more. This sequence joins TRBV5-5 and TRBJ1-1; D uncertain. The CDR3 consists of 15 residues. Germline V gene sequence: CDR1 SGHKS, CDR2 YYEKEE (reference sequence). The V end lost 4 bases, the J end lost 1 base, and 14 bases lay between the germline ends. The CDR3 spells CASSRTMGPNTEAFF. CDR3 nucleotide sequence: TGTGCCAGCAGCCGGACCATGGGCCCGAACACTGAAGCTTTCTTT.

The gene calls are TRBV29-1 and TRBJ2-1, with D uncertain. Germline V gives CDR1 SQVTM, CDR2 ANQGSEA. The CDR3 totals 12 residues. V lost 6 bases, J lost 6 bases, and 12 bases lay in between. CDR3 loop: CSVTQLINEQFF. The CDR3 DNA is TGCAGCGTGACCCAGCTGATCAATGAGCAGTTCTTC.

The V call is TRBV6-5, the J call TRBJ2-7, with a tentative D call TRBD2 (6 bases). The CDR3 is 15 amino acids. V was cut by 0 bases and J by 1 base, with 10 bases left in between. Germline-derived CDR1 and CDR2 are MNHEY and SVGAGI. CDR3 nucleotides: TGTGCCAGCAGTTACTCGCGGGACGGATCCTACGAGCAGTACTTC. This codes for CASSYSRDGSYEQYF.

This clonotype was seen repeatedly, ten times or more. The genes are TRBV5-1 and TRBJ2-1, with D hard to call. The germline V gene encodes CDR1 SGHRS and CDR2 YFSETQ. Trimming pared 6 bases from V and 0 bases from J, leaving 10 bases between. CDR3 size: 14 residues. CDR3 loop: CASMTGVSYNEQFF. As DNA, the CDR3 is TGCGCCAGCATGACGGGCGTCTCCTACAATGAGCAGTTCTTC.

The sample holds a few counts of this clonotype. The chain uses TRBV4-2 and TRBJ2-5, with D unresolved. The CDR3 consists of 13 residues. V gave up 5 bases and J gave up 5 bases, with 12 bases separating them. Germline values: CDR1 LGHNA, CDR2 YNFKEQ. CDR3 sequence: CASSSVARETQYF. Here the CDR3 DNA reads TGTGCCAGCAGCTCAGTGGCTAGGGAGACCCAGTACTTC.

Regarding this clonotype: A read error is likely, as this CDR3 ends without the conserved phenylalanine or tryptophan. V is TRBV20-1 and J is TRBJ2-2; D unresolved. This CDR3 region has 15 residues. Germline V lookup: CDR1 DFQATT, CDR2 SNEGSKA (reference sequence). V lost 6 bases and J lost 1, with 15 bases in between. For the CDR3, the DNA is TGCAGTGCCACCTCCATTTCAGAGAACACCGGGGAGCTGTTTTCT. Translation: CSATSISENTGELFS.

This clonotype appeared a few times. This chain connects TRBV10-3 to TRBJ2-7, with 7 bases fitting TRBD2. Germline assignment: CDR1 ENHRY and CDR2 SYGVKD. This CDR3 region has 13 residues. V lost 7 bases to trimming and J lost 6 bases; unmatched junction nucleotides: 9. In nucleotides, the CDR3 is TGTGCCATCACCGGGGGGACGAGCGGCGAGCAGTACTTC. Translated, it gives CAITGGTSGEQYF.

In this sample, this clonotype turned up a few times. The rearrangement joins TRBV5-4 to TRBJ1-2; D call uncertain. Germline-derived CDR1 and CDR2 are SGHNT and YYREEE (reference sequence). V was shortened by 2 bases and J by 5 bases, with 4 bases between the two germline ends. CDR3 length equals 11 residues. CDR3 in amino acids: CASSFGYGYTF. The CDR3 bases are TGTGCCAGCAGCTTTGGATATGGCTACACCTTC.

This rearrangement joins TRBV7-2 to TRBJ1-1; no reliable D call. The V end lost 1 base, the J end lost 6 bases, and 12 bases lay between the germline ends. Germline values: CDR1 SGHTA, CDR2 FQGNSA. The CDR3 is 14 residues long. The CDR3 loop is CASSLEARQAEAFF. CDR3 bases: TGTGCCAGCAGCTTAGAGGCCCGTCAAGCTGAAGCTTTCTTT.

The V gene is TRBV6-2 or TRBV6-3, the J gene TRBJ1-1; 9 nucleotides line up with TRBD1. J lost 1 base, V lost 6 bases, and 3 bases had no gene match. The CDR3 loop spans 14 amino acids. Germline V CDR1 and CDR2: MNHEY, SVGEGT. In DNA form, the CDR3 reads TGTGCCAGCAGGGGACAGGGATGGAACACTGAAGCTTTCTTT. This gives the protein CASRGQGWNTEAFF.

The V and J genes are TRBV5-5 and TRBJ1-4, with D unresolved. V was clipped by 4 bases and J by 3 bases, with 7 bases between them. The V gene's germline CDR1 is SGHKS and CDR2 YYEKEE (reference sequence). This CDR3 has 13 residues. This chain's CDR3 is CASSPGPNEKLFF. CDR3 DNA sequence: TGTGCCAGCAGCCCCGGCCCTAATGAAAAACTGTTTTTT.

The V call is TRBV3-1, the J call TRBJ2-1; 12 bases align to TRBD2. The germline V gene has CDR1 LGHDT and CDR2 YNNKEL (reference sequence). The CDR3 consists of 17 residues. V shed 0 bases and J 1 base; nucleotides not matched to a gene: 1. CDR3 residues: CASSQDLAGGSYNEQFF. CDR3 coding DNA: TGTGCCAGCAGCCAAGACCTAGCGGGGGGGTCCTACAATGAGCAGTTCTTC.

The sample holds a few counts of this clonotype. The chain couples TRBV7-2 to TRBJ2-1, with 10 nucleotides matching TRBD1. The V gene's germline CDR1 is SGHTA and CDR2 FQGNSA. The CDR3 sequence is 12 residues long. J gave up 10 bases and V 4 bases, and 1 base lay outside the gene matches. Here the CDR3 DNA reads TGTGCCAGCAGCTGGGACAGGGGCGAGCAGTTCTTC. It is translated as CASSWDRGEQFF.

This clonotype was observed many times. The J gene is TRBJ2-5, the V gene TRBV7-2; 7 bases align to TRBD1. Germline V CDR1 and CDR2: SGHTA, FQGNSA. The CDR3 runs to 13 residues. With V trimmed by 6 bases and J by 5 bases, 6 bases remained unmatched. In DNA form, the CDR3 reads TGTGCCAGCAGAAAGACAGGGCTGGAGACCCAGTACTTC. Residues: CASRKTGLETQYF.

This clonotype has ten or more counts. The genes are TRBV5-1 and TRBJ2-7, with 9 nucleotides matching TRBD2. The junction had 2 bases not matched to a gene; V was cut back by 4 bases and J by 0 bases. The CDR3 is made up of 14 amino acids. The germline CDR1 and CDR2 sequences are SGHRS and YFSETQ. CDR3: CASSLAGSSYEQYF. DNA of the CDR3: TGCGCCAGCAGCCTAGCGGGGTCCTCCTACGAGCAGTACTTC. The full variable domain, with the rest looked up from reference TRBV5-1 and TRBJ2-7, is KAGVTQTPRYLIKTRGQQVTLSCSPISGHRSVSWYQQTPGQGLQFLFEYFSETQRNKGNFPGRFSGRQFSNSRSEMNVSTLELGDSALYLCASSLAGSSYEQYFGPGTRLTVT.

The gene calls are TRBV5-6 and TRBJ1-4; D gene uncertain. Germline CDR1 reads SGHDT; CDR2 reads YYEEEE. This CDR3 region has 16 residues. Trimming shortened V by 4 bases and J by 3 bases, and 16 bases separated the two germline ends. CDR3 nucleotide sequence: TGTGCCAGCAGCCCTACCCCGTCAGGAGCTAATGAAAAACTGTTTTTT. It is translated as CASSPTPSGANEKLFF.

This clonotype has a count of ten or more. The chain uses TRBV12-3 or TRBV12-4 and TRBJ2-4; 10 bases map to TRBD2. This CDR3 has 14 residues. J lost 6 bases, V lost 6 bases, and 5 bases had no gene match. The CDR3 protein is CASSQTSGVNIQYF. The CDR3 coding sequence is TGTGCCAGCAGCCAAACTAGCGGGGTAAACATTCAGTACTTC.

Within the sample, this clonotype is medium-sized (0.01 to 0.1%). The V call is TRBV28, the J call TRBJ2-5; 10 bases are shared with TRBD2. Germline V gene data show CDR1 as MDHEN and CDR2 as SYDVKM. Germline trimming cut 2 bases from V and 7 bases from J; bases unmatched to any gene: 7. CDR3 size: 15 residues. The CDR3 DNA is TGTGCCAGCAGTTTAGGGAGCGGGGGGGCCAGGACCCAGTACTTC. Translating it yields CASSLGSGGARTQYF.

The chain employs TRBV7-9 and TRBJ2-3; D possibly corresponds to TRBD2 (5 bases). The CDR3 is 13 residues long. Deletions cut 1 base from V and 6 bases from J, with 8 bases between. Germline-derived CDR1 and CDR2 are SEHNR and FQNEAQ (reference sequence). CDR3 protein: CASSLDEGDTQYF. In nucleotides, the CDR3 is TGTGCCAGCAGCTTAGACGAGGGCGATACGCAGTATTTT.

This clonotype was detected only a few times. This chain connects TRBV7-8 to TRBJ1-3; D is undetermined. The V end lost 1 base, the J end lost 6 bases, and 13 bases lay between the germline ends. Germline assignment: CDR1 SGHVS and CDR2 FQNEAQ. The CDR3 spans 15 residues. This CDR3 reads CASSLDPGSVNTIYF. CDR3 DNA: TGTGCCAGCAGCTTAGACCCGGGGTCGGTAAACACCATATATTTT.

This chain uses TRBV19 with TRBJ2-5; D gene ambiguous. Per germline, CDR1 LNHDA and CDR2 SQIVND (reference sequence). The CDR3 covers 15 residues. Trimming pared 9 bases from V and 2 bases from J, leaving 19 bases between. The CDR3 region is CASSLTAPPQETQYF. The DNA of the CDR3 is TGTGCCAGCTCCTTGACTGCACCCCCTCAAGAGACCCAGTACTTC.